The sequence of this T cell receptor beta chain was determined in a study of blood T cells in healthy people across ages. V lost 0 bases and J lost 13, with 15 bases in between. CDR1 is SEHNR and CDR2 is FQNEAQ in the germline V gene (reference sequence). This CDR3 region has 14 residues. Per-sample PBMC isolation yielded at least 6.5 million cells. Primed by a sample-barcoded 5' primer and a J-beta primer mix, a second PCR proceeded for roughly 7 to 12 cycles. Per-sample output comprised a minimum of 2.5 million paired-end reads containing CDR3. TCRdb called the 5' RACE reads again in MiXCR, with one record for every CDR3 protein. In the table there are 1.5 million to 2 million distinct CDR3 sequences, about 28% of which are singletons.

The chain joins TRBV7-9 to TRBJ1-4; D gene uncertain. The sample taken for sequencing was blood. This TCR was sampled from a woman under 40 in good health. The CDR3 DNA follows: TGTGCCAGCAGCTTAGCCCTCGGTCCTACGGTACTGTTTTTT. Encoded protein: CASSLALGPTVLFF. Combining the CDR3 with reference TRBV7-9 and TRBJ1-4 gives the whole variable domain DTGVSQNPRHKITKRGQNVTFRCDPISEHNRLYWYRQTLGQGPEFLTYFQNEAQLEKSRLLSDRFSAERPKGSFSTLEIQRTEQGDSAMYLCASSLALGPTVLFFGSGTQLSVL.